This T cell receptor (beta chain) was captured in a study of graft-versus-host responses after intestinal transplantation. Study-wide results and caveats: Some patients had graft-donor T cell macrochimerism, and their allografts showed high graft-versus-host to host-versus-graft clonal ratios.

The CDR3 has 14 amino acids. The germline CDR1 and CDR2 sequences are SGHTA and FQGNSA. With 1 base removed from V and 6 bases from J, the gap between germline ends came to 11 bases. This clone was recorded once. The antigen is undetermined. The assay was immunoSEQ multiplex PCR, and TCRdb's table has in-frame clones only and misses some. The sample holds about 130,000 clones, about 90% seen once. Material: unstimulated CD4+ T cells sorted from spleen or lymph node cells, obtained before intestinal transplant. This TCR came from a human donor who received an intestinal transplant. V and J are TRBV7-2 and TRBJ2-3; no clear D gene. In DNA, the CDR3 is TGTGCCAGCAGCTTAGGAAGTGGTCGGGATACGCAGTATTTT. This sequence encodes CASSLGSGRDTQYF.